This T cell receptor (delta chain) was recorded in a study of gamma-delta chains in newborns, infants, children. Study information: Microbial exposure reportedly drives polyclonal innate γδ T cell expansion after birth.

TCRdb fed the reads into CATT to redo clone calling. The sample includes about 3,800 delta-chain clones, around 4% of them seen just once. Sequenced material: blood. This sequence originates from a child who was a newborn, infant or young child, either healthy, febrile or measles-vaccinated (not recorded which).

In nucleotides, the CDR3 is TGTGCTCTTGGGAGTTTTCCCCCAGGTACTGGGGGATACGCCAACGATAAACTCATCTTT. It is translated as CALGSFPPGTGGYANDKLIF. The chain uses TRDV1 and TRDJ1; 13 positions match TRDD3. The CDR3 extends over 20 amino acids. Germline V gives CDR1 TSWWSYY, CDR2 QGS. V lost 5 bases and J lost 4; bases outside the gene matches: 19.